The rows below give T cell receptor beta chains drawn from one sample of a study of T cell changes during pregnancy in multiple sclerosis. The table came from immunoSEQ multiplex PCR; TCRdb's copy has only in-frame clones and leaves some out. The sample comprises 40,000 or so clones, approximately 90% of which are singletons, and 0.45% to 0.55% rests with the top ten. The sequenced sample was CD4+ T cells from peripheral blood mononuclear cells, obtained in the third trimester of pregnancy. The receptors originated from a female donor in good health, enrolled as a control in a pregnancy study. The CDR3 runs from the conserved cysteine through the conserved F or W. A D gene is named only where the DNA matches it firmly. Size is stated for part of the rows, as once, few or many counts, or as a class when the clone is expanded.

d_call clone_size j_call v_call cdr3_nt cdr3_aa
TRBD1 NA TRBJ1-3 TRBV6-5 TGTGCCAGCAGTTACCTAGGACAGGGTGGAAACACCATATATTTT CASSYLGQGGNTIYF
NA NA TRBJ2-3 TRBV29-1 TGCAGCGGGTCGAGAGGAGATACGCAGTATTTT CSGSRGDTQYF
NA NA TRBJ2-2 TRBV6-5 TGTGCCAGCAGTAAACTATCGGGGAACACCGGGGAGCTGTTTTTT CASSKLSGNTGELFF
NA once TRBJ2-3 TRBV5-1 TGCGCCAGCAGCTTCGCGGATCCCCTCACAGATACGCAGTATTTT CASSFADPLTDTQYF
NA NA TRBJ1-1 TRBV11-2 TGTGCCAGCCGACCTCCGGGCACTGAAGCTTTCTTT CASRPPGTEAFF
NA NA TRBJ2-6 TRBV2 TGTGCCAGCAGCGCTACCCCGGACAGCTCTGGGGCCAACGTCCTGACTTTC CASSATPDSSGANVLTF
TRBD2 NA TRBJ2-1 TRBV5-4 TGTGCCAGCAGCGTGGGACTAGCGGGGGACAATGAGCAGTTCTTC CASSVGLAGDNEQFF
NA NA TRBJ1-1 TRBV5-1 TGCGCCAGCAGCTTGACCGGGAGTAGCACTGAAGCTTTCTTT CASSLTGSSTEAFF
TRBD1 NA TRBJ2-7 TRBV7-2 TGTGCCAGCAGCTTAAGAGGGGCACAGGGGTACGAGCAGTACTTC CASSLRGAQGYEQYF
NA NA TRBJ2-5 TRBV7-9 TGTGCCAGCAGCTTAGTTACCGGAGGAGAGACCCAGTACTTC CASSLVTGGETQYF